These 21 T cell receptor beta chains were all obtained from the same sample, sequenced in a study of CD8+ T cells in alopecia areata. Stated treatment: oral pan-JAK inhibitor, 5-10 mg twice daily. Isolated RNA was reverse transcribed into cDNA used as the sequencing template. Clones were sequenced by immunoSEQ multiplex PCR, and TCRdb holds only the in-frame ones, with some missing. The sample comprises approximately 160,000 clones, around three fifths of which are singletons, and around 14% rests with the top ten. This material consisted of CD4+ T cells sorted from blood, taken at week 24, from a patient treated with tofacitinib. The receptors stem from a human donor with alopecia areata.

This clone was counted only a few times. This chain links TRBV7-2 with TRBJ1-1; tentative D call: TRBD1 (5 bases). The germline gives CDR1 SGHTA, CDR2 FQGNSA. This CDR3 comprises 14 residues. V lost 6 bases and J 1 base, leaving 12 bases between the germline ends. The CDR3 reads CASRQGLQNTEAFF. The CDR3 region has the DNA TGTGCCAGCAGGCAGGGCCTTCAGAACACTGAAGCTTTCTTT.

The chain uses TRBV29-1 and TRBJ1-3; 9 positions agree with TRBD1. The CDR3 spans 14 residues. Trimming at V came to 6 bases and at J to 2 bases, leaving 5 bases not matched to a gene. Germline CDR1 and CDR2: SQVTM and ANQGSEA. CDR3 protein: CSVRQGVPGNTIYF. The CDR3, as DNA: TGCAGCGTCCGACAGGGGGTTCCTGGAAACACCATATATTTT.

The V gene is TRBV11-1, the J gene TRBJ2-3; TRBD2 agrees at 10 bases. The CDR3 is 15 amino acids. The J segment lost 1 base and the V segment lost 5 bases, leaving 3 bases of the junction unmatched. The germline CDR1 and CDR2 sequences are SGHAT and FQDESV (reference sequence). The CDR3 bases are TGTGCCAGCAGCCCCGGGACTAGCGGCACAGATACGCAGTATTTT. Amino acids: CASSPGTSGTDTQYF.

This clone showed up many times. The J gene is TRBJ1-1, the V gene TRBV4-2; D is ambiguous. V shed 0 bases and J shed 3 bases, with 11 bases lying between them. Germline V gives CDR1 LGHNA, CDR2 YNFKEQ. The CDR3 runs 15 residues. The DNA of the CDR3 is TGTGCCAGCAGCCAAGAAAAACGATGGGACACTGAAGCTTTCTTT. As protein: CASSQEKRWDTEAFF.

The rearrangement joins TRBV30 to TRBJ2-3; D gene uncertain. Germline loops: CDR1 GTSNPN, CDR2 SVGIG (reference sequence). This CDR3 is 14 amino acids long. Deletions cut 3 bases from V and 5 bases from J, with 15 bases between. As DNA, the CDR3 is TGTGCCTGGAGCCCTACCCTTCTTGGAGATACGCAGTATTTT. Its protein product is CAWSPTLLGDTQYF. Using reference TRBV30 and TRBJ2-3 for the parts outside the CDR3, the full variable domain is SQTIHQWPATLVQPVGSPLSLECTVEGTSNPNLYWYRQAAGRGLQLLFYSVGIGQISSEVPQNLSASRPQDRQFILSSKKLLLSDSGFYLCAWSPTLLGDTQYFGPGTRLTVL.

The chain combines TRBV7-3 with TRBJ2-2, with a possible D match to TRBD2 (5 bases). Germline-derived CDR1 and CDR2 are SGHTA and FQGTGA. The CDR3 has 16 residues. V was clipped by 0 bases and J by 6 bases, with 14 bases between them. The CDR3 DNA sequence: TGTGCCAGCAGCTTAACGGCACCCCAGCGGTCCGGGGAGCTGTTTTTT. Translating it yields CASSLTAPQRSGELFF.

The chain uses TRBV4-1 and TRBJ2-1, with D unclear. V gave up 1 base and J gave up 2 bases, with 6 bases separating them. CDR1 and CDR2 (germline): MGHRA, YSYEKL. This CDR3 is built from 14 residues. The CDR3 sequence is CASSQGLAYNEQFF. DNA of the CDR3: TGCGCCAGCAGCCAAGGTCTGGCCTACAATGAGCAGTTCTTC.

This rearrangement joins TRBV6-5 to TRBJ1-2; D not resolved. The V gene's germline CDR1 is MNHEY and CDR2 SVGAGI. This CDR3 has 15 amino acids. Trimming took 5 bases from V and 4 from J, leaving 17 bases between them. The CDR3 region is CASSPVGSLSYGYTF. The CDR3 coding sequence is TGTGCCAGCAGTCCTGTTGGGAGTCTCAGCTATGGCTACACCTTC.

The rearrangement uses TRBV6-5 and TRBJ2-5; 10 nucleotides match TRBD1. V dropped 1 base and J dropped 6; count of bases not matched to a gene: 5. The CDR3 extends over 15 amino acids. Germline V CDR1 and CDR2: MNHEY, SVGAGI. CDR3 sequence (DNA): TGTGCCAGCAGTTACTTCGGACAGGGGGAGAAGACCCAGTACTTC. Protein sequence: CASSYFGQGEKTQYF.

The chain carries TRBV30 and TRBJ2-7; unclear D gene. CDR1 GTSNPN and CDR2 SVGIG come from the germline V gene (reference sequence). The CDR3 totals 12 residues. V gave up 4 bases and J gave up 5 bases, with 12 bases separating them. CDR3 region: CAWTSPSHEQYF. The CDR3, as DNA: TGTGCCTGGACAAGCCCGTCTCACGAGCAGTACTTC.

V usage is TRBV25-1 and J usage is TRBJ2-7, with D perhaps given as TRBD1 or TRBD2 (5 bases each). Germline CDR1 reads MGHDK; CDR2 reads SYGVNS. The V end lost 9 bases, the J end lost 0 bases, and 9 bases lay between the germline ends. The length of the CDR3 is 12 residues. CDR3 in DNA: TGTGCCAGTGGGGACGTCTCCTACGAGCAGTACTTC. Amino acids: CASGDVSYEQYF.

This sequence joins TRBV2 and TRBJ2-5, with 9 positions matching TRBD2. J gave up 5 bases and V 0 bases, and 10 bases lay outside the gene matches. CDR1 and CDR2 from the germline V gene are SNHLY and FYNNEI. The CDR3 contains 17 residues. The CDR3 DNA is TGTGCCAGCAGTGAAGCAGGAAGAGGCGGGGGGGCTGAGACCCAGTACTTC. Its translation is CASSEAGRGGGAETQYF.

The chain combines TRBV27 with TRBJ2-7; the match to TRBD1 covers 10 bases. CDR1 and CDR2 from the germline V gene are MNHEY and SMNVEV (reference sequence). Trimming took 4 bases from V and 1 from J; bases not matched to a gene: 1. The CDR3 has 14 amino acids. CDR3 residues: CASSSDRGSYEQYF. The CDR3, as DNA: TGTGCCAGCAGTTCGGACAGGGGGTCCTACGAGCAGTACTTC.

The rearrangement uses TRBV19 and TRBJ1-2, with unresolved D. Germline values: CDR1 LNHDA, CDR2 SQIVND (reference sequence). V was cut by 6 bases and J by 0 bases, with 8 bases left in between. This CDR3 has 13 residues. DNA of the CDR3: TGTGCCAGTAGATCCCCGGCTAACTATGGCTACACCTTC. Its protein product is CASRSPANYGYTF. The full variable domain, with the rest looked up from reference TRBV19 and TRBJ1-2, is DGGITQSPKYLFRKEGQNVTLSCEQNLNHDAMYWYRQDPGQGLRLIYYSQIVNDFQKGDIAEGYSVSREKKESFPLTVTSAQKNPTAFYLCASRSPANYGYTFGSGTRLTVV.

The rearrangement links TRBV2 to TRBJ2-4, with D perhaps matching TRBD2 (6 bases). Deletions cut 7 bases from V and 4 bases from J, with 23 bases between. The germline V gene has CDR1 SNHLY and CDR2 FYNNEI. CDR3 size: 17 residues. Here the CDR3 reads CASNPEGLANLKNIQYF. The CDR3 DNA reads as TGTGCCAGCAACCCCGAGGGGCTAGCGAATTTGAAAAACATTCAGTACTTC.

This chain uses TRBV5-1 with TRBJ2-5; D perhaps matches TRBD2 (5 bases). Germline CDR1 reads SGHRS; CDR2 reads YFSETQ. The CDR3 length is 18 residues. V was cut by 6 bases and J by 5 bases, with 29 bases left in between. CDR3 in amino acids: CASTPGASSDWAGETQYF. For the CDR3, the DNA is TGCGCCAGCACCCCTGGTGCTAGCTCCGATTGGGCGGGCGAGACCCAGTACTTC.

This chain links TRBV2 with TRBJ1-2, with a possible D match to TRBD1 (5 bases). Germline V gives CDR1 SNHLY, CDR2 FYNNEI. There are 12 residues in the CDR3. Deletions cut 5 bases from V and 2 bases from J, with 6 bases between. Written as DNA, the CDR3 is TGTGCCAGCAGTCGGGGCAACTATGGCTACACCTTC. This sequence encodes CASSRGNYGYTF.

This clone is a singleton in its sample. J is TRBJ2-5 and V is TRBV30; maybe TRBD1 (5 bases). The CDR3 runs 12 residues. V lost 2 bases, J lost 9 bases, and 13 bases lay in between. Germline V CDR1 and CDR2: GTSNPN, SVGIG (reference sequence). CDR3 coding DNA: TGTGCCTGGAGTACAGGCCCATCGGCCCAGTACTTC. As protein: CAWSTGPSAQYF.

J is TRBJ2-3 and V is TRBV6-6; 10 bases are a match to TRBD2. Losses at the gene ends were 4 bases for V and 1 base for J; bases not matched to a gene: 5. The CDR3 is 16 amino acids. Germline V gene data show CDR1 as MNHNY and CDR2 as SVGAGI (reference sequence). The CDR3 region is CASSSPTSGGTDTQYF. The DNA of the CDR3 is TGTGCCAGCAGTTCGCCCACTAGCGGGGGCACAGATACGCAGTATTTT.

In this sample, this clone turned up a few times. The chain employs TRBV4-1 and TRBJ2-7; 8 bases map to TRBD2. CDR1 MGHRA and CDR2 YSYEKL come from the germline V gene. The CDR3 is made up of 16 amino acids. V shed 0 bases and J 2 bases; nucleotides not matched to a gene: 6. CDR3: CASSQDIPAGAYEQYF. The CDR3 bases are TGCGCCAGCAGCCAAGACATTCCAGCGGGGGCCTACGAGCAGTACTTC.

This clone was seen a handful of times. The chain is built from TRBV19 and TRBJ2-7; either TRBD1 or TRBD2 may supply D (6 bases each). Deletions cut 7 bases from V and 3 bases from J, with 16 bases between. The CDR3 consists of 14 residues. The germline CDR1 and CDR2 sequences are LNHDA and SQIVND (reference sequence). The CDR3 loop reads CASKEGGSSYEQYF. The CDR3 region has the DNA TGTGCCAGTAAGGAGGGGGGCAGTAGCTACGAGCAGTACTTC. The full variable domain, its missing parts supplied by reference TRBV19 and TRBJ2-7, is DGGITQSPKYLFRKEGQNVTLSCEQNLNHDAMYWYRQDPGQGLRLIYYSQIVNDFQKGDIAEGYSVSREKKESFPLTVTSAQKNPTAFYLCASKEGGSSYEQYFGPGTRLTVT.